This T cell receptor (beta chain) was identified in a study of CD8+CD57+ T cells in acquired aplastic anemia. Sequenced patients had shown CD8+CD57+ cell expansion by flow cytometry. Patients were untreated when blood was sampled. TCR beta VDJ and CDR3 profiles were obtained from a genomic DNA template. MiXCR, run by TCRdb on the reads, gives a single entry per CDR3 protein. The sample has roughly 170,000 distinct CDR3 sequences; about 50% are singletons. Trimming removed 2 bases at V and 2 bases at J, with 3 bases between. In germline, CDR1 is SQVTM, CDR2 ANQGSEA. The CDR3 is 11 amino acids. A single count supports this clonotype.

V usage is TRBV29-1 and J usage is TRBJ1-2, with D uncertain. The receptor was derived from a human donor with aplastic anemia. The sequenced sample consisted of sorted CD4+, CD8+, or CD8+CD57+ T cells (not recorded which) from PBMCs. The CDR3 nucleotides read TGCAGCGTTGAACTCAACTATGGCTACACCTTC. Protein product: CSVELNYGYTF.